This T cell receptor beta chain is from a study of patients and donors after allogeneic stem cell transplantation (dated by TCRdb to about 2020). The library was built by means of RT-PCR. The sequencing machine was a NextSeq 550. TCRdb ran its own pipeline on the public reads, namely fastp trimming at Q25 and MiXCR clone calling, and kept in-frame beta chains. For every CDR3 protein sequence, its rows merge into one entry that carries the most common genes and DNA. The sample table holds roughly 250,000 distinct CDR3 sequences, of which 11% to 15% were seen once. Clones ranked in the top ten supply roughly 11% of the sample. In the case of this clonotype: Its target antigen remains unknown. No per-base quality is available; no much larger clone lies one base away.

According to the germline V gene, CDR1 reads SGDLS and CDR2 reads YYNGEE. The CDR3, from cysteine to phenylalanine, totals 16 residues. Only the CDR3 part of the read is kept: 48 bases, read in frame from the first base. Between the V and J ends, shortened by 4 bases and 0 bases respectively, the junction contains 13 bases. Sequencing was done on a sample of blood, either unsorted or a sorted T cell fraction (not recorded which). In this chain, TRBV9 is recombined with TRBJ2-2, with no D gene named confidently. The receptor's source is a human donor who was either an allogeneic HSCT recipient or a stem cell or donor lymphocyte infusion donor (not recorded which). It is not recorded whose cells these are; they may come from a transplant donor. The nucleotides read TGTGCCAGCAGCTCAAGCTTGGGGTCGAACACCGGGGAGCTGTTTTTT. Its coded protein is CASSSSLGSNTGELFF.